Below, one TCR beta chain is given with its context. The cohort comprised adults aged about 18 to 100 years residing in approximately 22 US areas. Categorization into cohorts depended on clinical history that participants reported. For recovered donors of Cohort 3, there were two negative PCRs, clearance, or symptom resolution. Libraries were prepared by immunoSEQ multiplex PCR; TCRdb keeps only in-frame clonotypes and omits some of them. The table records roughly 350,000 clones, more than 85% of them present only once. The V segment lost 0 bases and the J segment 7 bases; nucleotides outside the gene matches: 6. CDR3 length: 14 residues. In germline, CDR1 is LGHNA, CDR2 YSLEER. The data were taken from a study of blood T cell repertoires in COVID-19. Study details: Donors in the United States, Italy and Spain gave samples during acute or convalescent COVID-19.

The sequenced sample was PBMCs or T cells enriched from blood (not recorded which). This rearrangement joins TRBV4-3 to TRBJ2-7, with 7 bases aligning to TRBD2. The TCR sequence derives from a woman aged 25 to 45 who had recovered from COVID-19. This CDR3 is CASSQDLGGREQYF. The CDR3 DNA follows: TGCGCCAGCAGCCAAGATTTGGGAGGGCGAGAGCAGTACTTC.